This TCR beta chain was recorded in a study of T cells in Graves' hyperthyroidism and ophthalmopathy (dated by TCRdb to the late 2010s). Background for the entire study: Peripheral blood was collected at initial diagnosis, before any treatment. In addition, the study compared T-cell repertoires in thyroid tissue and in blood from roughly six Graves' hyperthyroidism patients. Prospective prediction of ophthalmopathy was tested in an independent validation cohort of approximately 19 hyperthyroidism patients and 15 to 17 patients who later progressed to ophthalmopathy. The paper describes TCR Vbeta CDR3 sequencing of 135 peripheral blood samples, made up of 43 ophthalmopathy patients, 70 to 75 hyperthyroidism patients and roughly 17 progressor patients. To identify distinguishing TCR V-J signatures, a discovery cohort of about 100 patients was used, comprising 40 to 45 with Graves' ophthalmopathy and some 60 with stable Graves' hyperthyroidism. After blood sampling, hyperthyroidism patients were treated with methimazole at a starting dose of 30 mg daily, and ophthalmopathy patients were treated with high-dose intravenous methylprednisolone. The 100 discovery patients were divided at random into training and test sets in a 7:3 ratio.

Study-wide findings and limitations: No statistical method was used to set the sample size in advance, and investigators knew the group allocation. A 13 V-J signature model separated ophthalmopathy from stable hyperthyroidism, with 87.88% sensitivity and roughly 82% specificity in cross-validation and 80%/75% in testing. Blood samples also contained most of the expanded thyroid clonotypes (frequency above 0.001), which suggests that blood repertoires may reflect thyroid immune responses. In validation, the model predicted progression to ophthalmopathy a median of roughly six months before onset, with over 60% sensitivity and more than 72% specificity.

A patient counted as having stable Graves' hyperthyroidism if no progression to ophthalmopathy occurred over 18 months of follow-up. Hyperthyroidism patients were newly diagnosed, had a disease duration of under 2 months, and were aged 18 to 65 years. Patients with uncontrolled infections, other autoimmune diseases, pregnancy or lactation were excluded. Diagnoses were based on clinical symptoms, serum thyroxine and TRAb, thyroid ultrasound and orbital computed tomography. PBMCs were isolated from about 10 ml of fresh peripheral blood by Ficoll-Paque density gradient centrifugation. Trizol reagent was used to extract total RNA, and RNA quality was then checked on an Agilent 2100 Bioanalyzer. The TCR beta CDR3 regions were amplified from the RNA transcripts. A first-round RT-PCR of the TCR CDR3 used the HTBI primer set with the Qiagen OneStep RT-PCR kit. The libraries were constructed in a second round of multiplex PCR and then size-selected and purified. The libraries were sequenced on an Illumina HiSeq2000 using paired-end 100 bp reads. The authors' pipeline ran thus. SOAPnuke was used to process the raw data, throwing out any read that contained adapters or uncalled bases, had a mean Phred below 15, or lacked an exact constant-primer or identifier match. High-quality paired reads were merged using COPE v1.2.5, and each unique nucleotide sequence was defined as a clonotype. MiTCR v1.1 was used to align clonotypes to the IMGT TRBV, TRBD and TRBJ reference segments. Only V-J combinations with frequency above 0.0001, covering about 99% of repertoires, were analysed. A TCS score was defined as the ratio of F50 (clonal expansion) to E x V (chaos), with BLOSUM62-based TCRdist applied between CDR3 peptides within each V-J. Welch's t-statistics and random forest reduced some 510 V-J features to 13, which were used in a naive Bayes classifier (R e1071). The Morisita-Horn index was used to measure how similar the thyroid and blood repertoires were. TCRdb applied fastp at Q25 and MiXCR to the public reads, then kept only in-frame beta chains. Rows with one shared CDR3 protein collapse into an entry with the most common genes and DNA. These V and J calls rely on TCRdb rather than the paper's analysis. In all, the sample holds around 700,000 distinct CDR3 sequences, and roughly a third of those were seen once. The ten top clones hold around 31% of the sample.

On this clonotype: This clone's antigen is unknown. Base qualities are not at hand, and no much larger clone is one base apart.

Taken from cysteine to phenylalanine, the CDR3 has 15 residues. CDR3 DNA is the only sequence kept; it has 45 bases, read in frame from the first base. The germline V gene encodes CDR1 MNHNY and CDR2 SVGAGI (reference sequence). The V end gives up 4 bases and the J end 8 bases, leaving 5 bases in the junction not matched to a gene. The V and J segments used are TRBV6-6 and TRBJ1-6, and 10 junctional nucleotides match TRBD1. Material for sequencing was blood. The clonotype was recovered from a woman aged 35 to 49 with Graves' hyperthyroidism. This receptor carries the CDR3 CASSSTGGLDSPLHF. The nucleotides are TGTGCCAGCAGTTCGACAGGGGGCTTGGATTCACCCCTCCACTTT.